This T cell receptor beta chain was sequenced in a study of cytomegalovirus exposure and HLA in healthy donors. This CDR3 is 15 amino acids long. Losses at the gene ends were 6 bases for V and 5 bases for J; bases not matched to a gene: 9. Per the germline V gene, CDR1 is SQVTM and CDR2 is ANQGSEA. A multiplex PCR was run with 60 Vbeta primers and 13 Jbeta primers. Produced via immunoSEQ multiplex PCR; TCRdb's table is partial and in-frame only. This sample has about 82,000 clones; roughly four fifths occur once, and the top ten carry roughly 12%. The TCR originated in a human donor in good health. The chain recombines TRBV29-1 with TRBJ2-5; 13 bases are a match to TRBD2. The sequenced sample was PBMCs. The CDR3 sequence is CSVRGLAGDRETQYF. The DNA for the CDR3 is TGCAGCGTAAGAGGACTAGCGGGGGATAGGGAGACCCAGTACTTC.